This TCR beta chain was retrieved from a study of shared clonotypes between healthy human individuals. On this clone: Its target is not known.

Per sorted-subset replicate PCR, input was approximately 180 ng DNA, representing about 32,000 T cell genomes. Repertoires were generated with immunoSEQ multiplex PCR, while TCRdb's copy carries only in-frame clones and drops some. Among 2 million to 3 million clones listed, around nine tenths were seen once. In the CD4+ fraction, cells were divided into CD45RA+ naive and CD45RA-negative memory subsets. Germline assignment: CDR1 SNHLY and CDR2 FYNNEI. This CDR3 region has 11 residues. With 3 bases removed from V and 7 bases from J, the gap between germline ends came to 7 bases. Study results and limitations: Generally, naive subsets (rather than memory subsets) showed larger estimated richness.

V and J are TRBV2 and TRBJ2-7, with D possibly called TRBD1 or TRBD2 (5 bases each). The sequencing sample was made of naive CD4+ T cells sorted from blood. Subset here: CD45RA+ positively selected. The sequence derives from a man younger than 30 in good health. The CDR3 bases are TGTGCCAGCAGTGATGGGGGAGAGCAGTACTTC. This sequence encodes CASSDGGEQYF. The variable domain in full, completed from reference TRBV2 and TRBJ2-7, reads EPEVTQTPSHQVTQMGQEVILRCVPISNHLYFYWYRQILGQKVEFLVSFYNNEISEKSEIFDDQFSVERPDGSNFTLKIRSTKLEDSAMYFCASSDGGEQYFGPGTRLTVT.